This TCR beta chain was documented in a study of identical twins (dated by TCRdb to between 2015 and 2016). A note on the overall study: To test whether fetal clonotypes persist, this study deep-sequenced TCR alpha and beta repertoires from monozygotic twins, from unrelated adults of various ages, and from cord blood. To rule out contamination, the twin experiments were replicated at different times with different library preparation protocols. Points the paper makes about the study in general: Because the same donors could not be followed over many years, the conclusions depended on cross-sectional statistical analysis. The excess sharing between twins in beta out-of-frame sequences was weaker because fewer shared sequences reduced the signal-to-noise ratio. Zero-insertion analyses could be partly confounded by invariant T cells such as MAIT and iNKT, though diverse VJ usage argued against such confounding for most clonotypes. Recombination models systematically underestimated out-of-frame TCR alpha sharing in monozygotic twins but agreed with sharing between unrelated individuals. Compared with coincidental sharing between unrelated individuals, out-of-frame TCR alpha sequences shared between twins had an excess of sequences with low generation probability. Fewer insertions were carried by abundant cord blood beta clonotypes; a weaker similar trend was observed in young adult naive repertoires, while no such trend was observed in memory repertoires.

Libraries were constructed by 5' RACE. Sequencing was carried out with an Illumina HiSeq 2000. Template switching introduced a universal primer binding site; the final cDNA contained a unique molecular identifier, enabling accurate counting of TCR cDNA molecules. Specific primers in the conserved constant-segment region were used to synthesize first-strand cDNA for the TCR alpha and beta chains. To control for contamination, every cDNA library carried two barcodes: a SMART-Mk sample barcode plus Illumina barcodes. TruSeq adapter sequences and Illumina sample barcodes were added in two successive PCR steps. The Illumina HiSeq platform was used with custom primers to sequence TCR alpha and beta cDNA libraries. As for how the authors treated the data: MiGEC was used to process raw reads and extract unique molecular identifiers, and MiXCR was used to find CDR3 positions. For each individual, recombination models were inferred using an EM algorithm with the repgenHMM and IGoR tools. Shared clonotypes were analyzed with the tcR package in R, and sharing was normalized by the product of cloneset sizes. Out-of-frame nonproductive sequences were analyzed to study raw recombination free of thymic and clonal selection effects. Using fastp at Q25 and MiXCR, TCRdb reprocessed the public reads and kept productive beta chains. Rows merge per CDR3 protein into single entries with the most common DNA and genes. The authors' filters were not applied to this entry. The sample includes 450,000 to 600,000 distinct CDR3 sequences, with 20% to 25% observed a single time. The leading ten clones occupy about 0.5% of the sample.

As for this clonotype: The specificity of this receptor is unknown. The input lacks base qualities; no much larger clone sits a single base away.

Every donor was a healthy Caucasian. Three pairs of female monozygotic twins, all aged roughly 18 to 30 years, made up the twin cohort. Positive isolation kits from Invitrogen were used to isolate CD4+ and CD8+ T cell populations. Reading from cysteine to phenylalanine, the CDR3 counts 15 amino acids. The kept DNA is CDR3 alone, 45 bases in frame from the first base. V sheds 5 bases and J sheds 0 bases, leaving 12 bases between their ends. The same sample was also used in a study of yellow fever vaccine responses in identical twins. The second paper states: According to the authors, the vaccine-induced T cell response in identical twins seemed to be partly convergent and partly specific to each individual. In identical twins, the study followed T cell clones that responded to the vaccine with precision.

The sequence is built from TRBV12-3 or TRBV12-4 and TRBJ2-3, with no D gene named confidently. Sequencing input: CD4+ T cells sorted from blood. This clonotype was sampled from a woman between 18 and 29 years old in good health. For the CDR3, the sequence is CASSLRGSSTDTQYF. The DNA sequence is given as TGTGCCAGCAGTCTCCGCGGCTCCAGCACAGATACGCAGTATTTT.